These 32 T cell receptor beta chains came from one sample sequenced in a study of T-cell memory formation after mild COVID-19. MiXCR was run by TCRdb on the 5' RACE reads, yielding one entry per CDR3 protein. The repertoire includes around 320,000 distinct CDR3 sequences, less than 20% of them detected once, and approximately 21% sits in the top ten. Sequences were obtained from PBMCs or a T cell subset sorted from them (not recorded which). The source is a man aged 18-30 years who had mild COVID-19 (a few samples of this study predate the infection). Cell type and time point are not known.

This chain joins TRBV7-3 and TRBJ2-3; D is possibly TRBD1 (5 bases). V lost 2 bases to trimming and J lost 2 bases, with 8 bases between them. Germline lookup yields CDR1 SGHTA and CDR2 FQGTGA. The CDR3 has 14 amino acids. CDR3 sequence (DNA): TGTGCCAGCAGCTTAGACAGATACACAGATACGCAGTATTTT. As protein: CASSLDRYTDTQYF.

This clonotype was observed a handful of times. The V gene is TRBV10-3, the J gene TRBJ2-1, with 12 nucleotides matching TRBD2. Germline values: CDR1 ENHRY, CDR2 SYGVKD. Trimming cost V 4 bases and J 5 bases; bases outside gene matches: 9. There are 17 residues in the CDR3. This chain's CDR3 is CAISGKLAGGRNNEQFF. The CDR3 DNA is TGTGCCATCAGTGGGAAACTAGCGGGGGGCCGTAACAATGAGCAGTTCTTC.

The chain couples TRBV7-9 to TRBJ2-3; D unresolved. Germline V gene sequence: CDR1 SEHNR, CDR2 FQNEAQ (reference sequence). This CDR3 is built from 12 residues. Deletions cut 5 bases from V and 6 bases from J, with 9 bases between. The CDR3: CASSREWDTQYF. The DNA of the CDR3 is TGTGCCAGCAGCCGTGAGTGGGATACGCAGTATTTT.

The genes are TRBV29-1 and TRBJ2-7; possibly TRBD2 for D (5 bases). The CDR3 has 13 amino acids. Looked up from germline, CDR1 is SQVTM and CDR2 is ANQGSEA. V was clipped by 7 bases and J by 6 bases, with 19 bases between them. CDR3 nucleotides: TGCAGCGGCTCACGGAGGCGGTTCGTCGAGCAGTACTTC. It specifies CSGSRRRFVEQYF.

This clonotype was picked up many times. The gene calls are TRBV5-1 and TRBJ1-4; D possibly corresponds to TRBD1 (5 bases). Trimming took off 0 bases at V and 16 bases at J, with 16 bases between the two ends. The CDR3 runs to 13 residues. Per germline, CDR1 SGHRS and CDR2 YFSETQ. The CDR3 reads CASSLDFSRARFF. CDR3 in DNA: TGCGCCAGCAGCTTGGATTTCTCCAGGGCTCGGTTTTTT. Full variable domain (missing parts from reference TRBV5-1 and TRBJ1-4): KAGVTQTPRYLIKTRGQQVTLSCSPISGHRSVSWYQQTPGQGLQFLFEYFSETQRNKGNFPGRFSGRQFSNSRSEMNVSTLELGDSALYLCASSLDFSRARFFGSGTQLSVL.

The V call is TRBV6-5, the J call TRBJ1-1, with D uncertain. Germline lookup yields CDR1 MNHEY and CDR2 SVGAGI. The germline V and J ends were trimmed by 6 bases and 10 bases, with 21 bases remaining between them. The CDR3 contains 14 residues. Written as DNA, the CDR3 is TGTGCCAGCAGCCCCACAGAGGCCTTGACGGGAGCTTTCTTT. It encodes CASSPTEALTGAFF.

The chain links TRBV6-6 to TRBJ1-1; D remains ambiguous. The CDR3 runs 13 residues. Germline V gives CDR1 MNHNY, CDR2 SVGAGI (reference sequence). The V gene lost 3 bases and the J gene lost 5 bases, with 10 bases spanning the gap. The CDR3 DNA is TGTGCCAGCAGTTATGAGAGGGATACTGAAGCTTTCTTT. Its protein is CASSYERDTEAFF.

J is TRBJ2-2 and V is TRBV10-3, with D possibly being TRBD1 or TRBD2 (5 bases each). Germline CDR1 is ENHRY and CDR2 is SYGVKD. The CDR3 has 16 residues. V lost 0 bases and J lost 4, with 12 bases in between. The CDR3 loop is CAISESGRGVTGELFF. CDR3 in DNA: TGTGCCATCAGTGAGTCTGGGAGAGGGGTCACCGGGGAGCTGTTTTTT.

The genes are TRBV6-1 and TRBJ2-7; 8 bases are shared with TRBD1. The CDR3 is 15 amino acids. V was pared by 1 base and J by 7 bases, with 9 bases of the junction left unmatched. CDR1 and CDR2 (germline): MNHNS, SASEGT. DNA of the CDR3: TGTGCCAGCAGTGAAGTCTTAGACAGGGGTAAAGAGCAGTACTTC. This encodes CASSEVLDRGKEQYF.

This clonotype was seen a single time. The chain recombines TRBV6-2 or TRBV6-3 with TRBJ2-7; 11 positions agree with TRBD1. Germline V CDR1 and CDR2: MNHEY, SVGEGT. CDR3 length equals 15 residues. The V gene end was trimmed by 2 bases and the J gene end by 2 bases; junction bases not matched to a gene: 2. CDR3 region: CASSYMGQGAYEQYF. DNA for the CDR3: TGTGCCAGCAGTTACATGGGACAGGGGGCCTACGAGCAGTACTTC.

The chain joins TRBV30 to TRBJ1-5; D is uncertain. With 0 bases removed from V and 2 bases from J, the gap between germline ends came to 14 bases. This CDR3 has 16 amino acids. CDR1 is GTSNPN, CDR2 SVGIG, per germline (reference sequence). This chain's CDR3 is CAWSVATQRGNQPQHF. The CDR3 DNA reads TGTGCCTGGAGTGTCGCCACGCAACGAGGCAATCAGCCCCAGCATTTT.

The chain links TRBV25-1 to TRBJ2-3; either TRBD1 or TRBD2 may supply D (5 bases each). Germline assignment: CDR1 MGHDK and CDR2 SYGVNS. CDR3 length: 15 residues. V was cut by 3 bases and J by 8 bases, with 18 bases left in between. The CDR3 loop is CASSDPGQGLGTQYF. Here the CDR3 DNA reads TGTGCCAGCAGTGATCCGGGGCAGGGCTTGGGTACGCAGTATTTT.

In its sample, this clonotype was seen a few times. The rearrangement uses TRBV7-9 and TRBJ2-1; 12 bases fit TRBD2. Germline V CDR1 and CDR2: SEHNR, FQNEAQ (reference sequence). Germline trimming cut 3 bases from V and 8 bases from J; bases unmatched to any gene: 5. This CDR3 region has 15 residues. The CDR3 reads CASSLGLAGLHEQFF. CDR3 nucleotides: TGTGCCAGCAGCTTGGGACTAGCGGGCCTTCATGAGCAGTTCTTC. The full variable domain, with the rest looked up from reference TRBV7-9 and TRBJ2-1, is DTGVSQNPRHKITKRGQNVTFRCDPISEHNRLYWYRQTLGQGPEFLTYFQNEAQLEKSRLLSDRFSAERPKGSFSTLEIQRTEQGDSAMYLCASSLGLAGLHEQFFGPGTRLTVL.

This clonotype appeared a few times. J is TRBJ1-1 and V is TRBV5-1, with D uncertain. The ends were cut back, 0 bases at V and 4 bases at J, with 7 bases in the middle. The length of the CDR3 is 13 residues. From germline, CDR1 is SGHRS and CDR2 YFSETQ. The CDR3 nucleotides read TGCGCCAGCAGCTTGGCCCTGGGCACTGAAGCTTTCTTT. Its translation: CASSLALGTEAFF. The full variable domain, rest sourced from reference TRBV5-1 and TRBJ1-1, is KAGVTQTPRYLIKTRGQQVTLSCSPISGHRSVSWYQQTPGQGLQFLFEYFSETQRNKGNFPGRFSGRQFSNSRSEMNVSTLELGDSALYLCASSLALGTEAFFGQGTRLTVV.

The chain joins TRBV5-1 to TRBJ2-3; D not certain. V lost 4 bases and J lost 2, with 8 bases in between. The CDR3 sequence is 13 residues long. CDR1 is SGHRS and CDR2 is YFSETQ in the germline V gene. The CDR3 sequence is CASSAENTDTQYF. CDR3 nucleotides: TGCGCCAGCAGCGCCGAAAACACAGATACGCAGTATTTT.

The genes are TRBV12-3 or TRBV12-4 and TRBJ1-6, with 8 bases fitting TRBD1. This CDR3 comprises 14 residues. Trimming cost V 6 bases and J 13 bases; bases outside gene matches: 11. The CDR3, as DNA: TGTGCCAGCAGCGCCGGGACAGGACGTCTTCCCCTCCACTTT. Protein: CASSAGTGRLPLHF.

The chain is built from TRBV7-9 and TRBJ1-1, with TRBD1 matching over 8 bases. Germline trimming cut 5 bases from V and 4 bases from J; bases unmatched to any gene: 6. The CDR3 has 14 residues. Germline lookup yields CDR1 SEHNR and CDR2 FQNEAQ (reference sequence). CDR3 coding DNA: TGTGCCAGCAGCACACAGGGGGTCGGCACTGAAGCTTTCTTT. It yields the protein CASSTQGVGTEAFF. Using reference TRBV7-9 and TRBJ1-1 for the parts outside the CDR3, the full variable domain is DTGVSQNPRHKITKRGQNVTFRCDPISEHNRLYWYRQTLGQGPEFLTYFQNEAQLEKSRLLSDRFSAERPKGSFSTLEIQRTEQGDSAMYLCASSTQGVGTEAFFGQGTRLTVV.

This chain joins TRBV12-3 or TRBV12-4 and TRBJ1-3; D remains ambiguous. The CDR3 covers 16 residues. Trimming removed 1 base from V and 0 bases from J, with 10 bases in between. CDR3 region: CASSLERASSGNTIYF. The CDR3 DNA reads TGTGCCAGCAGTTTAGAGCGGGCTAGCTCTGGAAACACCATATATTTT.

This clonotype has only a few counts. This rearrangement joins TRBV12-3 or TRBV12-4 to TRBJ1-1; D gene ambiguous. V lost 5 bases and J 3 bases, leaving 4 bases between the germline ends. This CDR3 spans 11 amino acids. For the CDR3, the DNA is TGTGCCAGCAGTCAACACACTGAAGCTTTCTTT. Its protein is CASSQHTEAFF.

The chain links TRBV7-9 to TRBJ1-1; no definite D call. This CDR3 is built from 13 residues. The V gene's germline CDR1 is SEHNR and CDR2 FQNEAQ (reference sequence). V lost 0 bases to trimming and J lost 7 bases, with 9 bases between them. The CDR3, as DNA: TGTGCCAGCAGCTTAGCCGGTTCTGATGAAGCTTTCTTT. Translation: CASSLAGSDEAFF.

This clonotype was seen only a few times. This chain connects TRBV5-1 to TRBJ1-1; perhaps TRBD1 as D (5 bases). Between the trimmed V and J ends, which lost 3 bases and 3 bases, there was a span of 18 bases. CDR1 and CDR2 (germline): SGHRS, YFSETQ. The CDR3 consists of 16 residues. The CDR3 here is CASSSYSDKGDTEAFF. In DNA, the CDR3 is TGCGCCAGCAGCTCCTATTCGGACAAAGGGGACACTGAAGCTTTCTTT.

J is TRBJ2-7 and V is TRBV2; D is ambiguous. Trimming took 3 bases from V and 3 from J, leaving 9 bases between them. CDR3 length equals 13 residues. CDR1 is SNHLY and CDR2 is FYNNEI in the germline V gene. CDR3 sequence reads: CASSETVNYEQYV. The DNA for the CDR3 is TGTGCCAGCAGTGAGACGGTGAACTACGAGCAGTACGTC.

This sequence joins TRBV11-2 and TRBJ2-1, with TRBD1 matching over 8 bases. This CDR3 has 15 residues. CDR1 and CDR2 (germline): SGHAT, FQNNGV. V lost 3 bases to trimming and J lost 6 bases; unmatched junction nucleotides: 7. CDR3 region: CASSFTGGVGNEQFF. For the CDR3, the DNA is TGTGCCAGCAGCTTTACAGGGGGAGTTGGCAATGAGCAGTTCTTC. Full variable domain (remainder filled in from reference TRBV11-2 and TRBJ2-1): EAGVAQSPRYKIIEKRQSVAFWCNPISGHATLYWYQQILGQGPKLLIQFQNNGVVDDSQLPKDRFSAERLKGVDSTLKIQPAKLEDSAVYLCASSFTGGVGNEQFFGPGTRLTVL.

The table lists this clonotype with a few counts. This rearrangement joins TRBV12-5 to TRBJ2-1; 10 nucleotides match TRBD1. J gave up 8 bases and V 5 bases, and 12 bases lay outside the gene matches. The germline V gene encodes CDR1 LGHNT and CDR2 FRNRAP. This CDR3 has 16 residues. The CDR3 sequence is CASGPWDRGILDEQFF. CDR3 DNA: TGTGCTAGTGGTCCATGGGACAGGGGTATTCTGGATGAGCAGTTCTTC.

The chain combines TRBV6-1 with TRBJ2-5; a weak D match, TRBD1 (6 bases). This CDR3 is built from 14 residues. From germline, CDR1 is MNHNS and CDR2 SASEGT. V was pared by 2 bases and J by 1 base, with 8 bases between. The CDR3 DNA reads TGTGCCAGCAGTGAACAGGGGACCCAAGAGACCCAGTACTTC. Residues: CASSEQGTQETQYF.

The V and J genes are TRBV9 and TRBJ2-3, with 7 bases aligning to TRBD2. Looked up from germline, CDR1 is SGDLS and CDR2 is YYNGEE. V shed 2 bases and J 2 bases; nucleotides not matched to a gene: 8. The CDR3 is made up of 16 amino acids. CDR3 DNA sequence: TGTGCCAGCAGCGTCGTTGCGGGGGAGATCACAGATACGCAGTATTTT. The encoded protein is CASSVVAGEITDTQYF.

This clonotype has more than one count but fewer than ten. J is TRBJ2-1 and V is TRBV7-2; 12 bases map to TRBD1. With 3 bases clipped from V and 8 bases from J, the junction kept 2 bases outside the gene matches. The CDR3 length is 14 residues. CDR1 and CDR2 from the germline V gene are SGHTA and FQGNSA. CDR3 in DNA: TGTGCCAGCAGCTTGGGACAGGGGGCCCATGAGCAGTTCTTC. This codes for CASSLGQGAHEQFF.

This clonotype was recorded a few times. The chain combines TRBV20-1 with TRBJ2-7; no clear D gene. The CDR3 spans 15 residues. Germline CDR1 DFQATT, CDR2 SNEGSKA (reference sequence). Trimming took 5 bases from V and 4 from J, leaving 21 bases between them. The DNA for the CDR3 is TGCAGTGCTGCCCTCCCCTCTCTTGGGTCGTACGAGCAGTACTTC. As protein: CSAALPSLGSYEQYF.

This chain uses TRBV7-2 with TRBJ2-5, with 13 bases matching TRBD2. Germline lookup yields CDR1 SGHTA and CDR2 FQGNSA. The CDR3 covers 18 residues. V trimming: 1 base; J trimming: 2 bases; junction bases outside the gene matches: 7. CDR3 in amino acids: CASSLGLLAGGLQETQYF. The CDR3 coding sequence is TGTGCCAGCAGCTTAGGATTACTAGCGGGGGGGCTTCAAGAGACCCAGTACTTC. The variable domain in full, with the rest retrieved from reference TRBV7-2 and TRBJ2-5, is GAGVSQSPSNKVTEKGKDVELRCDPISGHTALYWYRQSLGQGLEFLIYFQGNSAPDKSGLPSDRFSAERTGGSVSTLTIQRTQQEDSAVYLCASSLGLLAGGLQETQYFGPGTRLLVL.

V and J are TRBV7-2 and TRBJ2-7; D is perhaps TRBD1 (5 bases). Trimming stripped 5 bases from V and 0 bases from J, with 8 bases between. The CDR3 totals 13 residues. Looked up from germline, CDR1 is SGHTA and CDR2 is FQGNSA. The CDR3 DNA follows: TGTGCCAGCAGCGTCGACAGCTCCTACGAGCAGTACGTC. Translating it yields CASSVDSSYEQYV.

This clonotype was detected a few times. The CDR3 region has the DNA TGTGCCAGCAGACCTACTAGCAGTCGGAGGGGGCAGTTCTTC. It specifies CASRPTSSRRGQFF. The chain uses TRBV6-5 and TRBJ2-1; possibly TRBD2 for D (6 bases). Trimming stripped 6 bases from V and 12 bases from J, with 21 bases between. The germline CDR1 and CDR2 sequences are MNHEY and SVGAGI. The CDR3 contains 14 residues.

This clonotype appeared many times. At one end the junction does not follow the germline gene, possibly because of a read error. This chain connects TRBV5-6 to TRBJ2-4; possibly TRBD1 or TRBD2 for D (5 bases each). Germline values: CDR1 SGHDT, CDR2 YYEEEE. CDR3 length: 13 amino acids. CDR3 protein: CASSPPLTGTLYF. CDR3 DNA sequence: TGTGCCAGCAGCCCCCCACTGACCGGGACCCTTTATTTC.